This T cell receptor beta chain stems from a study of response to subunit inactivated influenza vaccine. Trimming removed 3 bases from V and 6 bases from J; junction bases left unmatched: 6. Germline lookup yields CDR1 DFQATT and CDR2 SNEGSKA (reference sequence). The CDR3 covers 14 residues. Whole-study findings and limits: The authors put forward the suggestion that each seasonal influenza vaccination may bring in only a limited number of new T cells.

TCRdb itself ran the RT-PCR reads through MiXCR, one entry per CDR3 protein. The sample lists more than 550,000 distinct CDR3 sequences, 12% occurring once. For this clonotype: The antigen remains undetermined.

V usage is TRBV20-1 and J usage is TRBJ2-3; 10 positions match TRBD2. This clonotype was obtained from a man aged 45 to 65 who received an inactivated influenza vaccine. This sample comprised PBMCs from blood, obtained on the day of vaccination. The CDR3 protein is CSARFQREGDTQYF. The CDR3 DNA follows: TGCAGTGCTAGGTTCCAGCGGGAGGGCGATACGCAGTATTTT.